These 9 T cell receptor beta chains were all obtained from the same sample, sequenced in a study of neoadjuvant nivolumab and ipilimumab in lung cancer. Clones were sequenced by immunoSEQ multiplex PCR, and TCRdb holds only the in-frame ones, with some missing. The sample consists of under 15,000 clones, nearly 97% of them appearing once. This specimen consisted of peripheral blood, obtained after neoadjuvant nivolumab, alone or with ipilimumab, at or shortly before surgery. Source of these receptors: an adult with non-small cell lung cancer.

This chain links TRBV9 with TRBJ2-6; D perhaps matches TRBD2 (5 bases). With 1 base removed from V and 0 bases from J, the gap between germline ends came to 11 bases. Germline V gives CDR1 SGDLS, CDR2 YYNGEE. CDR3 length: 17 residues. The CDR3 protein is CASSVLEGSSGANVLTF. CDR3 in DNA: TGTGCCAGCAGCGTATTAGAGGGCAGCTCTGGGGCCAACGTCCTGACTTTC.

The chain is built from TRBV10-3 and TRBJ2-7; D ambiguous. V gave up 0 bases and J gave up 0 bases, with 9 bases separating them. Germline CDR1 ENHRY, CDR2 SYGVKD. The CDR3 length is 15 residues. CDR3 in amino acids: CAISESPDGSYEQYF. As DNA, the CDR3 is TGTGCCATCAGTGAGTCCCCGGACGGCTCCTACGAGCAGTACTTC.

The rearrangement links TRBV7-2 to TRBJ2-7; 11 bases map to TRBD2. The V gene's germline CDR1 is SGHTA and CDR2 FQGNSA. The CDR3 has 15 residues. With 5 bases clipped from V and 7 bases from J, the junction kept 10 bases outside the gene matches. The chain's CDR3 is CASSRMIAGGGEQYF. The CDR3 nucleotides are TGTGCCAGCAGCCGAATGATAGCGGGAGGGGGTGAGCAGTACTTC.

The DNA for the CDR3 is TGTGCCAGCAGCTTATTAGCGGGAGGCCGCTACGAGCAGTACTTC. Protein product: CASSLLAGGRYEQYF. The chain joins TRBV7-2 to TRBJ2-7; 10 bases agree with TRBD2. The CDR3 is 15 amino acids. Losses at the gene ends were 2 bases for V and 3 bases for J; bases not matched to a gene: 4. Per germline, CDR1 SGHTA and CDR2 FQGNSA.

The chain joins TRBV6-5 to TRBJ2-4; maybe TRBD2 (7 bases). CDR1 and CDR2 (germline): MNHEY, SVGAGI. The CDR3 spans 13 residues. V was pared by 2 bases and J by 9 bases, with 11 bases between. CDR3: CASSYRGAGIQYF. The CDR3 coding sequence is TGTGCCAGCAGTTACCGGGGGGCCGGCATTCAGTACTTC.

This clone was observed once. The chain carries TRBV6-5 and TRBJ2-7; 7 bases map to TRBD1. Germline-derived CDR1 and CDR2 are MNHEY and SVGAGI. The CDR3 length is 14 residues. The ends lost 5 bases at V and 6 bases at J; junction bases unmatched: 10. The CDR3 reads CASSNRQGSSEQYF. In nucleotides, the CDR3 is TGTGCCAGCAGTAACCGACAGGGTTCTTCCGAGCAGTACTTC.

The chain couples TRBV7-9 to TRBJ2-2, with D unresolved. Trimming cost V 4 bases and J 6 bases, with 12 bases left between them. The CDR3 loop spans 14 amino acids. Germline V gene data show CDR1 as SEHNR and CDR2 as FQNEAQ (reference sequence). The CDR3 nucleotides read TGTGCCAGCAGCTCCCGGGCGATAGCCGGGGAGCTGTTTTTT. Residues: CASSSRAIAGELFF.

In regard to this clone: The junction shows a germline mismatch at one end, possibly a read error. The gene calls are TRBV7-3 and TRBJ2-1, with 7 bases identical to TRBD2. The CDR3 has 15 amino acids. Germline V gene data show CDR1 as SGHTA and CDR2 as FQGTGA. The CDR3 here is CASSLGGSSFNEQFF. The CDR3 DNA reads TGTGCCAGCAGCTTAGGCGGGAGTTCCTTCAATGAGCAGTTCTTC.

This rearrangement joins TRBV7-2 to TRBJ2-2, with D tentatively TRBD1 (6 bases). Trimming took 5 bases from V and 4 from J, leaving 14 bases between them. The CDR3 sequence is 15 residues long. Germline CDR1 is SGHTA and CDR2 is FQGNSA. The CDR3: CASSPAMGATGELFF. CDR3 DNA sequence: TGTGCCAGCAGCCCCGCGATGGGGGCCACCGGGGAGCTGTTTTTT.